A single sample is the source of the 26 T cell receptor beta chains below, sequenced in a study of control samples from healthy donors and cancer patients. Assay: immunoSEQ multiplex PCR; the TCRdb copy retains only in-frame clones and omits some. The table shows approximately 150,000 clones, with about 90% occurring only once. Sequenced material: blood. The receptors here all came from a man between 25 and 39 years old in good health.

V usage is TRBV7-3 and J usage is TRBJ1-1, with 8 nucleotides matching TRBD1. CDR3 length equals 13 residues. With V trimmed by 3 bases and J by 8 bases, 5 bases remained unmatched. Germline values: CDR1 SGHTA, CDR2 FQGTGA. The CDR3 region is CASSFRTGTEAFF. The CDR3 region has the DNA TGTGCCAGCAGCTTTCGGACAGGGACCGAAGCTTTCTTT.

The chain employs TRBV30 and TRBJ1-2, with 7 bases identical to TRBD1. With V trimmed by 0 bases and J by 4 bases, 5 bases remained unmatched. CDR1 is GTSNPN, CDR2 SVGIG, per germline (reference sequence). This CDR3 is built from 14 residues. The CDR3 DNA is TGTGCCTGGAGTGTAGGGCAGGGGGTCTATGGCTACACCTTC. It specifies CAWSVGQGVYGYTF.

The chain combines TRBV5-6 with TRBJ2-3; weak D call: TRBD1 (5 bases). The CDR3 loop spans 16 amino acids. Trimming took off 2 bases at V and 2 bases at J, with 15 bases between the two ends. The germline V gene has CDR1 SGHDT and CDR2 YYEEEE. The CDR3 is CASSFSTRQYTDTQYF. As DNA, the CDR3 is TGTGCCAGCAGCTTTAGTACCCGACAGTACACAGATACGCAGTATTTT.

The rearrangement links TRBV12-3 or TRBV12-4 to TRBJ1-5; no clear D gene. CDR3 size: 13 residues. V lost 3 bases and J 5 bases, leaving 8 bases between the germline ends. The CDR3 reads CASSFTVDQPQHF. The CDR3 nucleotides are TGTGCCAGCAGTTTTACAGTGGATCAGCCCCAGCATTTT.

The chain couples TRBV30 to TRBJ1-5; no clear D gene. The V gene lost 2 bases and the J gene lost 8 bases, with 10 bases spanning the gap. The CDR3 runs to 12 residues. The germline gives CDR1 GTSNPN, CDR2 SVGIG (reference sequence). CDR3 bases: TGTGCCTGGAGTTCGGGGTACGAGCCCCAGCATTTT. Translated: CAWSSGYEPQHF.

The chain couples TRBV7-2 to TRBJ2-2; 7 bases align to TRBD2. After removal of 1 base from V and 2 bases from J, the junction contained 4 bases not matched to a gene. CDR1 and CDR2 (germline): SGHTA, FQGNSA. The CDR3 totals 16 residues. The CDR3 reads CASSLDGGINTGELFF. CDR3 nucleotide sequence: TGTGCCAGCAGCTTAGACGGGGGGATCAACACCGGGGAGCTGTTTTTT.

This chain uses TRBV28 with TRBJ2-3, with 14 bases aligning to TRBD2. From germline, CDR1 is MDHEN and CDR2 SYDVKM. The CDR3 is 17 amino acids. Losses at the gene ends were 4 bases for V and 5 bases for J; bases not matched to a gene: 8. The CDR3 coding sequence is TGTGCCAGCAGTTCTCCCGGGACTAGCGGGGGAAGAGATACGCAGTATTTT. Translation: CASSSPGTSGGRDTQYF.

V is TRBV6-5 and J is TRBJ1-1; tentatively, D is TRBD1 (6 bases). Per germline, CDR1 MNHEY and CDR2 SVGAGI. V was trimmed by 2 bases and J by 6 bases, leaving 10 bases between them. The CDR3 covers 13 residues. DNA for the CDR3: TGTGCCAGCAGTTACCATGGACAGCCTGAAGCTTTCTTT. This translates into CASSYHGQPEAFF.

The rearrangement joins TRBV11-2 to TRBJ2-7; D could derive from TRBD1 or TRBD2 (5 bases each). The CDR3 extends over 16 amino acids. Germline V gives CDR1 SGHAT, CDR2 FQNNGV. The V gene lost 5 bases and the J gene lost 2 bases, with 19 bases spanning the gap. The CDR3 loop reads CASSRPRDPLPYEQYF. Written as DNA, the CDR3 is TGTGCCAGCAGCCGACCCCGGGACCCCTTGCCCTACGAGCAGTACTTC.

The chain uses TRBV28 and TRBJ1-2; TRBD1 might be the D (5 bases). The germline V gene encodes CDR1 MDHEN and CDR2 SYDVKM. The CDR3 covers 14 residues. V lost 1 base to trimming and J lost 3 bases, with 9 bases between them. The CDR3 loop is CASSLSLGDYGYTF. In nucleotides, the CDR3 is TGTGCCAGCAGTTTATCTCTGGGGGACTATGGCTACACCTTC.

The chain combines TRBV5-1 with TRBJ1-1; 8 bases agree with TRBD1. This CDR3 comprises 16 residues. Germline assignment: CDR1 SGHRS and CDR2 YFSETQ. The V gene end was trimmed by 4 bases and the J gene end by 4 bases; junction bases not matched to a gene: 12. DNA for the CDR3: TGCGCCAGCAGCCCCGTGCTGACAGGGGAGGGCACTGAAGCTTTCTTT. As protein: CASSPVLTGEGTEAFF.

The CDR3 DNA is TGTGCCAGCAGCCCGGGTACGGCAACTAATGAAAAACTGTTTTTT. Amino acids: CASSPGTATNEKLFF. V usage is TRBV11-3 and J usage is TRBJ1-4; D ambiguous. The V gene lost 5 bases and the J gene lost 0 bases, with 10 bases spanning the gap. CDR1 is SGHNT and CDR2 is YENEEA in the germline V gene. This CDR3 contains 15 residues.

V is TRBV10-3 and J is TRBJ1-5; TRBD1 might be the D (5 bases). This CDR3 contains 15 residues. Looked up from germline, CDR1 is ENHRY and CDR2 is SYGVKD. Trimming shortened V by 0 bases and J by 7 bases, and 13 bases separated the two germline ends. CDR3 in DNA: TGTGCCATCAGTGAGTCAGCAGGGCGGCACCAGCCCCAGCATTTT. The encoded protein is CAISESAGRHQPQHF.

CDR3 protein: CASSYSRGNSGNTIYF. The CDR3 DNA sequence: TGTGCCAGCAGTTACTCCCGTGGGAACTCTGGAAACACCATATATTTT. The genes are TRBV6-5 and TRBJ1-3; the D is unclear. Trimming removed 0 bases at V and 0 bases at J, with 9 bases between. Per the germline V gene, CDR1 is MNHEY and CDR2 is SVGAGI. This CDR3 is 16 amino acids long.

As regards this clone: A much larger clone differs from this one at a single base, so this may be a read error. The chain carries TRBV5-5 and TRBJ1-4; the match to TRBD1 covers 9 bases. The CDR3 totals 14 residues. V dropped 2 bases and J dropped 6; count of bases not matched to a gene: 2. Germline V gene data show CDR1 as SGHKS and CDR2 as YYEKEE (reference sequence). The CDR3 region is CASSFGTGYEKLFF. DNA of the CDR3: TGTGCCAGCAGCTTCGGGACAGGGTATGAAAAACTGTTTTTT.

This chain joins TRBV10-1 and TRBJ2-3, with TRBD2 identical over 12 bases. Germline loops: CDR1 WNHNN, CDR2 SYGVQD (reference sequence). V shed 4 bases, J shed 2 bases, and the junction held 7 bases outside the gene matches. The CDR3 spans 17 residues. This chain's CDR3 is CASSGRLAGAITDTQYF. The CDR3 nucleotides are TGCGCCAGCAGTGGACGACTAGCGGGGGCGATCACAGATACGCAGTATTTT.

The V gene is TRBV9, the J gene TRBJ2-7, with D maybe TRBD1 (6 bases). The CDR3 has 15 amino acids. V shed 3 bases and J shed 5 bases, with 18 bases lying between them. Germline V CDR1 and CDR2: SGDLS, YYNGEE. In DNA form, the CDR3 reads TGTGCCAGCAGCGGGACCGGGACACCGTTCAACGAGCAGTACTTC. Amino acid sequence: CASSGTGTPFNEQYF.

The CDR3, as DNA: TGTGCCAGCAGCGCCCCCGTTGGAAACACCATATATTTT. Amino acid sequence: CASSAPVGNTIYF. The chain uses TRBV9 and TRBJ1-3, with D uncertain. Germline lookup yields CDR1 SGDLS and CDR2 YYNGEE. The CDR3 sequence is 13 residues long. V was shortened by 3 bases and J by 3 bases, with 7 bases between the two germline ends.

The V gene is TRBV19, the J gene TRBJ1-1; 11 bases match TRBD1. The CDR3 runs 15 residues. V dropped 3 bases and J dropped 4; count of bases not matched to a gene: 4. Germline CDR1 LNHDA, CDR2 SQIVND (reference sequence). The CDR3 loop is CASSIDGTGGTEAFF. In nucleotides, the CDR3 is TGTGCCAGTAGTATCGACGGGACAGGGGGCACTGAAGCTTTCTTT.

This clone came up once. The CDR3 spells CASSSGLAKNIQYF. CDR3 in DNA: TGTGCCAGCAGCTCGGGTCTAGCCAAAAACATTCAGTACTTC. V and J are TRBV7-8 and TRBJ2-4; no clear D gene. Trimming cost V 4 bases and J 0 bases, with 7 bases left between them. The CDR3 covers 14 residues. Per germline, CDR1 SGHVS and CDR2 FQNEAQ.

This chain connects TRBV29-1 to TRBJ2-2; TRBD1 might be the D (8 bases). The ends were cut back, 7 bases at V and 4 bases at J, with 13 bases in the middle. The germline V gene has CDR1 SQVTM and CDR2 ANQGSEA. This CDR3 has 13 amino acids. In DNA form, the CDR3 reads TGCAGCGGTACAGGGGGGGGCACCGGGGAGCTGTTTTTT. Translation gives CSGTGGGTGELFF.

The V and J genes are TRBV29-1 and TRBJ1-2; 8 bases are a match to TRBD1. J was trimmed by 5 bases and V by 6 bases; bases with no gene match: 8. Germline values: CDR1 SQVTM, CDR2 ANQGSEA. The CDR3 runs to 13 residues. The CDR3 coding sequence is TGCAGCGTGCTCGGACAGGGCCAATATGGCTACACCTTC. As protein: CSVLGQGQYGYTF.

J is TRBJ2-7 and V is TRBV24-1; D is possibly TRBD1 (5 bases). This CDR3 region has 16 residues. CDR1 KGHDR and CDR2 SFDVKD come from the germline V gene. V lost 1 base and J 2 bases, leaving 14 bases between the germline ends. The CDR3 nucleotides are TGTGCCACCAGTGATTTAGGGGCAGGGCGAGCCTACGAGCAGTACTTC. Translation gives CATSDLGAGRAYEQYF.

This clone appeared a few times. The chain recombines TRBV27 with TRBJ2-7, with TRBD2 matching over 11 bases. Germline values: CDR1 MNHEY, CDR2 SMNVEV (reference sequence). J was trimmed by 6 bases and V by 4 bases; bases with no gene match: 11. The CDR3 is 16 residues long. The CDR3 sequence is CASSSSLLAGVGEQYF. The CDR3 DNA sequence: TGTGCCAGCAGTTCCTCCTTACTAGCGGGGGTTGGCGAGCAGTACTTC.

This sequence joins TRBV6-6 and TRBJ1-5; TRBD1 matches at 7 bases. Germline assignment: CDR1 MNHNY and CDR2 SVGAGI (reference sequence). CDR3 size: 15 residues. V dropped 7 bases and J dropped 4; count of bases not matched to a gene: 10. The CDR3: CASTRGGAGNQPQHF. In DNA form, the CDR3 reads TGTGCCAGCACAAGAGGGGGCGCTGGGAATCAGCCCCAGCATTTT.

The gene calls are TRBV7-8 and TRBJ1-5; D is undetermined. With 2 bases removed from V and 3 bases from J, the gap between germline ends came to 23 bases. CDR1 and CDR2 (germline): SGHVS, FQNEAQ. This CDR3 comprises 19 residues. The CDR3 DNA reads as TGTGCCAGCAGCTTATTCGTTCGGATAGTAGGTGTCCCCAATCAGCCCCAGCATTTT. As protein: CASSLFVRIVGVPNQPQHF. The variable domain in full, completed from reference TRBV7-8 and TRBJ1-5, reads GAGVSQSPRYKVAKRGQDVALRCDPISGHVSLFWYQQALGQGPEFLTYFQNEAQLDKSGLPSDRFFAERPEGSVSTLKIQRTQQEDSAVYLCASSLFVRIVGVPNQPQHFGDGTRLSIL.